This TCR beta chain was identified in a study of T cells in Graves' hyperthyroidism and ophthalmopathy. In this sample, this clonotype turned up a few times. This CDR3 contains 17 residues. Germline values: CDR1 LNHDA, CDR2 SQIVND (reference sequence). With 5 bases removed from V and 5 bases from J, the gap between germline ends came to 24 bases. Amplified regions were TCR beta CDR3 sequences from RNA transcripts. HTBI primers drove first-round RT-PCR of the TCR CDR3. TCRdb independently ran MiXCR on the multiplex PCR reads; one entry per CDR3 protein. The table shows 490,000 or so distinct CDR3 sequences, with around a fifth occurring only once. Among ophthalmopathy patients, the Clinical Activity Score reached at least 3, the NOSPECS grade reached at least 4, and duration remained under 3 months. Thyroid ultrasound and orbital computed tomography, with clinical symptoms and serum thyroxine and TRAb, informed diagnoses.

The clonotype was recovered from a woman in her sixties or seventies with Graves' ophthalmopathy. The rearrangement joins TRBV19 to TRBJ1-1; no definite D call. Input material: blood. CDR3 region: CASSPEGRKSGRTEAFF. CDR3 in DNA: TGTGCCAGTAGTCCGGAAGGCAGGAAGAGCGGACGAACTGAAGCTTTCTTT. Filled out from reference TRBV19 and TRBJ1-1, the complete variable domain reads DGGITQSPKYLFRKEGQNVTLSCEQNLNHDAMYWYRQDPGQGLRLIYYSQIVNDFQKGDIAEGYSVSREKKESFPLTVTSAQKNPTAFYLCASSPEGRKSGRTEAFFGQGTRLTVV.